Presented here are 24 T cell receptor beta chains from one specimen sequenced in a study of control samples from healthy donors and cancer patients. Profiling relied on immunoSEQ multiplex PCR, and the TCRdb table lists in-frame clones only, not all of them. The data hold about 110,000 clones, with roughly four fifths observed a single time. The sequenced material came from blood. The origin of the receptors is a man between 18 and 35 years old in good health.

This clone was counted a few times. The chain has TRBV30 and TRBJ1-4; TRBD1 matches 8 bases. Germline CDR1 reads GTSNPN; CDR2 reads SVGIG (reference sequence). J was trimmed by 8 bases and V by 2 bases; bases with no gene match: 7. CDR3 length equals 14 residues. The CDR3 protein is CAWSSGQGPEKLFF. Written as DNA, the CDR3 is TGTGCCTGGAGTAGCGGACAGGGCCCGGAAAAACTGTTTTTT.

The rearrangement uses TRBV6-2 or TRBV6-3 and TRBJ2-7; D is ambiguous. The CDR3 covers 14 residues. Between the trimmed V and J ends, which lost 0 bases and 6 bases, there was a span of 12 bases. Germline V gene lookup returns CDR1 MNHEY and CDR2 SVGEGT. CDR3 region: CASSYSLISGEQYF. DNA of the CDR3: TGTGCCAGCAGTTACTCGTTGATCTCCGGCGAGCAGTACTTC.

The chain uses TRBV6-6 and TRBJ2-7; D unclear. Per the germline V gene, CDR1 is MNHNY and CDR2 is SVGAGI (reference sequence). This CDR3 comprises 16 residues. The V end was cut by 0 bases, the J end by 0 bases, with 12 bases between. The chain's CDR3 is CASSYSGSISSYEQYF. CDR3 coding DNA: TGTGCCAGCAGTTACTCGGGAAGTATTAGCTCCTACGAGCAGTACTTC.

This clone was counted a few times. The CDR3 protein is CASSIGQGARGQPQHF. DNA of the CDR3: TGTGCCAGTAGTATTGGCCAGGGGGCGCGAGGTCAGCCCCAGCATTTT. The rearrangement joins TRBV19 to TRBJ1-5, with 8 bases identical to TRBD1. This CDR3 has 16 amino acids. Trimming removed 3 bases from V and 6 bases from J; junction bases left unmatched: 10. The V gene's germline CDR1 is LNHDA and CDR2 SQIVND (reference sequence). Together with reference TRBV19 and TRBJ1-5, the CDR3 gives the full variable domain: DGGITQSPKYLFRKEGQNVTLSCEQNLNHDAMYWYRQDPGQGLRLIYYSQIVNDFQKGDIAEGYSVSREKKESFPLTVTSAQKNPTAFYLCASSIGQGARGQPQHFGDGTRLSIL.

CDR3 sequence: CASSVSYTGAGLFF. The CDR3, as DNA: TGTGCCAGCAGCGTCTCTTACACAGGGGCAGGACTGTTTTTT. This rearrangement joins TRBV14 to TRBJ1-4; 7 positions match TRBD1. The CDR3 has 14 residues. Germline V CDR1 and CDR2: SGHDN, FVKESK. Germline trimming cut 5 bases from V and 13 bases from J; bases unmatched to any gene: 13. The entire variable domain, with the rest obtained from reference TRBV14 and TRBJ1-4, is as follows: EAGVTQFPSHSVIEKGQTVTLRCDPISGHDNLYWYRRVMGKEIKFLLHFVKESKQDESGMPNNRFLAERTGGTYSTLKVQPAELEDSGVYFCASSVSYTGAGLFFGSGTQLSVL.

V gene TRBV6-6 combines with J gene TRBJ1-5, with D perhaps matching TRBD1 (6 bases). The CDR3 runs to 14 residues. The germline V gene has CDR1 MNHNY and CDR2 SVGAGI (reference sequence). V was pared by 11 bases and J by 4 bases, with 18 bases between. This CDR3 is CALSGGQGNQPQHF. The CDR3 nucleotides read TGTGCCCTTTCGGGGGGGCAGGGGAATCAGCCCCAGCATTTT.

The rearrangement links TRBV5-4 to TRBJ2-5, with D possibly matching TRBD2 (5 bases). The CDR3 is 15 amino acids. V dropped 0 bases and J dropped 5 bases, with 14 bases sitting between them. Per germline, CDR1 SGHNT and CDR2 YYREEE (reference sequence). CDR3 nucleotide sequence: TGTGCCAGCAGCTTGGCCACTAGTGGTCTGGAGACCCAGTACTTC. Its protein is CASSLATSGLETQYF.

This clone was seen more than once but under ten times. The DNA is omitted, as the CDR3 cannot be located on it reliably, and the CDR3 follows TCRdb's listing. The rearrangement uses TRBV6-9 and TRBJ2-7; the table's D call TRBD1 went unverified against the DNA. Germline V gives CDR1 MNHGY, CDR2 SVAAGI. The CDR3 has 16 residues if both end residues are counted. The CDR3 is CASSSSDRAPFYEQYF.

The rearrangement joins TRBV2 to TRBJ2-7; D not certain. This CDR3 is 13 amino acids long. Germline assignment: CDR1 SNHLY and CDR2 FYNNEI. V dropped 4 bases and J dropped 2 bases, with 9 bases sitting between them. The CDR3, as DNA: TGTGCCAGCAGTGGGAACATCCCCTACGAGCAGTACGTC. Amino acids: CASSGNIPYEQYV.

The chain's CDR3 is CASSQDSRGARSQYF. For the CDR3, the DNA is TGTGCCAGCAGCCAAGATAGCAGGGGCGCGAGGTCGCAGTATTTT. The chain is built from TRBV14 and TRBJ2-3; perhaps TRBD1 as D (6 bases). There are 15 residues in the CDR3. Trimming took 0 bases from V and 10 from J, leaving 17 bases between them. Per germline, CDR1 SGHDN and CDR2 FVKESK.

This chain links TRBV6-2 or TRBV6-3 with TRBJ2-4; D gene ambiguous. The CDR3 sequence is 19 residues long. V lost 2 bases, J lost 0 bases, and 20 bases lay in between. Germline V gene data show CDR1 as MNHEY and CDR2 as SVGEGT. CDR3 bases: TGTGCCAGCAGTTACACCGCAGAGAGAGGAACGATAGCCAAAAACATTCAGTACTTC. Protein product: CASSYTAERGTIAKNIQYF.

The rearrangement uses TRBV25-1 and TRBJ1-1; D might be TRBD1 (5 bases). The germline V gene has CDR1 MGHDK and CDR2 SYGVNS. V was pared by 10 bases and J by 7 bases, with 19 bases between. CDR3 size: 13 residues. CDR3 coding DNA: TGTGCCACCTCAAATTTTCTTAGGGGTGAAGCTTTCTTT. Amino acids: CATSNFLRGEAFF.

There are a few counts of this clone. The V call is TRBV9, the J call TRBJ1-4; D gene ambiguous. The V and J ends lost 0 bases and 5 bases respectively, with 14 bases between them. CDR1 and CDR2 (germline): SGDLS, YYNGEE. The CDR3 has 16 amino acids. CDR3 nucleotide sequence: TGTGCCAGCAGCGTAGGTATGGGGAGTTACAATGAAAAACTGTTTTTT. Translated, it gives CASSVGMGSYNEKLFF.

The table lists this clone with a few counts. The V and J genes are TRBV5-1 and TRBJ1-6; 7 bases line up with TRBD1. Germline V gene lookup returns CDR1 SGHRS and CDR2 YFSETQ. V lost 0 bases, J lost 5 bases, and 2 bases stayed unmatched. This CDR3 is 15 amino acids long. The CDR3 DNA reads TGCGCCAGCAGCTTGGGAGGGGGCCATAATTCACCCCTCCACTTT. Amino acid sequence: CASSLGGGHNSPLHF.

The V call is TRBV9, the J call TRBJ2-3; TRBD2 aligns across 11 bases. Germline loops: CDR1 SGDLS, CDR2 YYNGEE. The CDR3 is 19 amino acids. V lost 0 bases to trimming and J lost 0 bases; unmatched junction nucleotides: 9. In DNA form, the CDR3 reads TGTGCCAGCAGCGTAGTCGGAATAGCGGGGGGGCTAAGCACAGATACGCAGTATTTT. Amino acid sequence: CASSVVGIAGGLSTDTQYF.

The CDR3 nucleotides read TGTGCCAGTAATACAGGGGGCGCGTTTAATGAGCAGTTCTTC. It encodes CASNTGGAFNEQFF. This chain joins TRBV2 and TRBJ2-1; TRBD1 matches 9 bases. The J segment lost 7 bases and the V segment lost 9 bases, leaving 10 bases of the junction unmatched. Germline V gene data show CDR1 as SNHLY and CDR2 as FYNNEI. The CDR3 is 14 residues long.

The table lists this clone with a few counts. V usage is TRBV4-3 and J usage is TRBJ2-1; D is unresolved. The CDR3 sequence is 14 residues long. Trimming left V 0 bases short and J 5 bases short, with 8 bases between. Germline CDR1 LGHNA, CDR2 YSLEER. Here the CDR3 reads CASSQDRTNNEQFF. CDR3 nucleotide sequence: TGCGCCAGCAGCCAAGATAGGACGAACAATGAGCAGTTCTTC.

This chain uses TRBV4-1 with TRBJ2-3; 8 positions match TRBD2. Germline values: CDR1 MGHRA, CDR2 YSYEKL. J gave up 5 bases and V 4 bases, and 2 bases lay outside the gene matches. The CDR3 extends over 13 amino acids. DNA for the CDR3: TGCGCCAGCAGCCGGGCGGGGGGAGATACGCAGTATTTT. Its protein product is CASSRAGGDTQYF.

A single count supports this clone. V and J are TRBV7-8 and TRBJ2-2; the match to TRBD2 covers 10 bases. The CDR3 contains 18 residues. CDR1 is SGHVS, CDR2 FQNEAQ, per germline. The V gene end was trimmed by 5 bases and the J gene end by 2 bases; junction bases not matched to a gene: 11. CDR3 loop: CASSRRDSGGLNTGELFF. Here the CDR3 DNA reads TGTGCCAGCAGCCGTAGGGATAGCGGGGGGTTAAACACCGGGGAGCTGTTTTTT.

This clone showed up just once. The J gene is TRBJ2-3, the V gene TRBV3-1 (or the pseudogene TRBV3-2); D not certain. CDR1 and CDR2 from the germline V gene are LGHDT and YNNKEL (reference sequence). V lost 6 bases to trimming and J lost 2 bases, with 3 bases between them. The CDR3 consists of 11 residues. CDR3 in amino acids: CASRDTDTQYF. The CDR3 coding sequence is TGTGCCAGCAGAGACACAGATACGCAGTATTTT.

This clone was seen only once. The chain uses TRBV2 and TRBJ2-3; no firm D call. Per germline, CDR1 SNHLY and CDR2 FYNNEI. The V gene lost 5 bases and the J gene lost 6 bases, with 12 bases spanning the gap. This CDR3 has 13 residues. This CDR3 is CASSLSGLDTQYF. The CDR3 DNA reads as TGTGCCAGCAGTTTGTCTGGGTTGGATACGCAGTATTTT.

The chain recombines TRBV12-3 or TRBV12-4 with TRBJ2-5, with no clear D. The ends were cut back, 6 bases at V and 7 bases at J, with 15 bases in the middle. The CDR3 length is 13 residues. The CDR3 spells CASSLSGLGTQYF. The CDR3 nucleotides read TGTGCCAGCAGCCTATCGGGCCTCGGGACCCAGTACTTC.

The chain recombines TRBV4-1 with TRBJ2-6, with no clear D. Trimming stripped 0 bases from V and 0 bases from J, with 12 bases between. Germline-derived CDR1 and CDR2 are MGHRA and YSYEKL. The CDR3 loop spans 18 amino acids. Written as DNA, the CDR3 is TGCGCCAGCAGCCAAGATCTATTTCGACCCTCTGGGGCCAACGTCCTGACTTTC. It specifies CASSQDLFRPSGANVLTF.

This clone was detected only once. The chain's CDR3 is CASSLAGPRGGTGELFF. CDR3 bases: TGTGCCAGCAGCTTAGCGGGCCCCAGGGGAGGCACCGGGGAGCTGTTTTTT. This rearrangement joins TRBV7-6 to TRBJ2-2, with D tentatively TRBD1 or TRBD2 (6 bases each). CDR1 is SGHVS and CDR2 is FNYEAQ in the germline V gene. The V end was cut by 0 bases, the J end by 4 bases, with 15 bases between. The CDR3 is 17 residues long.